Each of the 23 T cell receptor beta chains below was sequenced from the same sample in a study of blood T cell repertoires in COVID-19. The table came from immunoSEQ multiplex PCR; TCRdb's copy has only in-frame clones and leaves some out. The sample records a few hundred thousand clones, approximately 83% being singletons. Sequenced input: peripheral blood. The receptors stem from an older person with COVID-19, enrolled during active disease.

This clone appeared a single time. The CDR3 loop reads CASSDRLGQPQHF. CDR3 bases: TGTGCCAGCAGTGATCGACTAGGGCAGCCCCAGCATTTT. The chain is built from TRBV6-1 and TRBJ1-5, with D uncertain. The CDR3 sequence is 13 residues long. The germline CDR1 and CDR2 sequences are MNHNS and SASEGT. Trimming removed 3 bases at V and 7 bases at J, with 10 bases between.

This rearrangement joins TRBV28 to TRBJ1-4, with D hard to call. This CDR3 has 13 residues. CDR1 MDHEN and CDR2 SYDVKM come from the germline V gene. Deletions cut 6 bases from V and 6 bases from J, with 11 bases between. The CDR3 protein is CASRGSVHEKLFF. The CDR3 DNA reads TGTGCCAGCAGAGGCAGCGTCCATGAAAAACTGTTTTTT.

This rearrangement joins TRBV10-1 to TRBJ2-5; tentative D call: TRBD2 (5 bases). Trimming took off 6 bases at V and 1 base at J, with 15 bases between the two ends. The germline V gene encodes CDR1 WNHNN and CDR2 SYGVQD (reference sequence). The CDR3 extends over 15 amino acids. The CDR3 loop is CASSDLAPIQETQYF. CDR3 in DNA: TGCGCCAGCAGCGACCTAGCTCCCATCCAAGAGACCCAGTACTTC.

This sequence joins TRBV18 and TRBJ2-4; D ambiguous. Germline CDR1 and CDR2: KGHSH and LQKENI. V was clipped by 3 bases and J by 0 bases, with 6 bases between them. The CDR3 has 14 amino acids. In DNA, the CDR3 is TGTGCCAGCTCACCCGACAAAGCCAAAAACATTCAGTACTTC. Its protein is CASSPDKAKNIQYF.

The gene calls are TRBV11-2 and TRBJ2-2; D ambiguous. The CDR3 runs to 14 residues. V was pared by 3 bases and J by 2 bases, with 7 bases between. Germline loops: CDR1 SGHAT, CDR2 FQNNGV. In DNA, the CDR3 is TGTGCCAGCAGCTTGGTCTATAACACCGGGGAGCTGTTTTTT. Translating it yields CASSLVYNTGELFF.

This chain joins TRBV6-5 and TRBJ1-4; the match to TRBD1 covers 9 bases. The length of the CDR3 is 15 residues. J was trimmed by 5 bases and V by 5 bases; bases with no gene match: 6. In germline, CDR1 is MNHEY, CDR2 SVGAGI. The CDR3 loop reads CASSTRGQGNEKLFF. CDR3 in DNA: TGTGCCAGCAGTACCCGAGGACAGGGGAATGAAAAACTGTTTTTT.

The chain links TRBV4-1 to TRBJ1-3; no firm D call. The ends were cut back, 3 bases at V and 2 bases at J, with 11 bases in the middle. CDR3 length: 15 residues. Germline CDR1 MGHRA, CDR2 YSYEKL. CDR3 in DNA: TGCGCCAGCAGCCATCCGCTTTTAGCTGGAAACACCATATATTTT. It translates to CASSHPLLAGNTIYF.

This clone was found a few times. This chain uses TRBV28 with TRBJ1-5; 9 nucleotides line up with TRBD1. Germline V lookup: CDR1 MDHEN, CDR2 SYDVKM. V shed 6 bases, J shed 5 bases, and the junction held 8 bases outside the gene matches. The CDR3 sequence is 15 residues long. The CDR3 nucleotides read TGTGCCAGCAGGCCCCCCAGGACAGGGGATCAGCCCCAGCATTTT. The encoded protein is CASRPPRTGDQPQHF. The whole variable domain, filled in from reference TRBV28 and TRBJ1-5, reads DVKVTQSSRYLVKRTGEKVFLECVQDMDHENMFWYRQDPGLGLRLIYFSYDVKMKEKGDIPEGYSVSREKKERFSLILESASTNQTSMYLCASRPPRTGDQPQHFGDGTRLSIL.

This clone is a singleton in its sample. The J gene is TRBJ1-1, the V gene TRBV7-8; 8 bases line up with TRBD1. The junction had 5 bases not matched to a gene; V was cut back by 2 bases and J by 0 bases. The CDR3 length is 16 residues. The germline V gene has CDR1 SGHVS and CDR2 FQNEAQ. This chain's CDR3 is CASSLRQGALNTEAFF. CDR3 in DNA: TGTGCCAGCAGCTTACGGCAGGGGGCTTTGAACACTGAAGCTTTCTTT.

V is TRBV4-1 and J is TRBJ1-6; D not resolved. CDR3 length: 14 amino acids. Germline assignment: CDR1 MGHRA and CDR2 YSYEKL. V gave up 0 bases and J gave up 5 bases, with 5 bases separating them. This chain's CDR3 is CASSQDADNSPLHF. The DNA for the CDR3 is TGCGCCAGCAGCCAAGATGCGGATAATTCACCCCTCCACTTT.

The V call is TRBV18, the J call TRBJ2-7; D possibly corresponds to TRBD1 (5 bases). The CDR3 is 12 amino acids. Germline assignment: CDR1 KGHSH and CDR2 LQKENI. Between the trimmed V and J ends, which lost 2 bases and 3 bases, there was a span of 5 bases. The CDR3 sequence is CASSPDSYEQYF. The CDR3 DNA reads TGTGCCAGCTCACCAGACAGCTACGAGCAGTACTTC.

The CDR3 spells CASSQGANQETQYF. The CDR3 nucleotides read TGTGCCAGCAGCCAGGGGGCAAACCAAGAGACCCAGTACTTC. This rearrangement joins TRBV7-9 to TRBJ2-5, with TRBD1 matching over 8 bases. The CDR3 runs to 14 residues. CDR1 and CDR2 (germline): SEHNR, FQNEAQ (reference sequence). With 5 bases clipped from V and 0 bases from J, the junction kept 2 bases outside the gene matches.

The genes are TRBV27 and TRBJ2-4; a weak D match, TRBD2 (5 bases). From germline, CDR1 is MNHEY and CDR2 SMNVEV (reference sequence). This CDR3 spans 17 amino acids. With 1 base removed from V and 0 bases from J, the gap between germline ends came to 13 bases. For the CDR3, the DNA is TGTGCCAGCAGTTTATGGGCTGCGGGCCTAGCCAAAAACATTCAGTACTTC. Translating it yields CASSLWAAGLAKNIQYF.

CDR3 nucleotides: TGCGCCAGCAGGCAAACAGGGTCTTCTAGCTATGGCTACACCTTC. It codes for CASRQTGSSSYGYTF. This rearrangement joins TRBV4-1 to TRBJ1-2; D perhaps matches TRBD1 (6 bases). Germline assignment: CDR1 MGHRA and CDR2 YSYEKL. With 6 bases removed from V and 4 bases from J, the gap between germline ends came to 18 bases. The CDR3 runs to 15 residues.

This clone showed up just a few times. The chain uses TRBV5-6 and TRBJ1-2, with D possibly being TRBD1 (5 bases). Germline assignment: CDR1 SGHDT and CDR2 YYEEEE. V was clipped by 3 bases and J by 1 base, with 10 bases between them. The CDR3 length is 14 residues. CDR3 region: CASSSGLGNYGYTF. DNA for the CDR3: TGTGCCAGCAGCTCGGGACTGGGTAACTATGGCTACACCTTC.

This clone turned up a few times. This chain connects TRBV21-1 to TRBJ2-7; the listed D gene, TRBD2, was not tested against the DNA. TRBV21-1 is described as a pseudogene. The CDR3 has 17 amino acids. The chain's CDR3 is CASSKVKSGVVSYEQYF. CDR3 in DNA: TGTGCCAGCAGCAAAGTAAAGTCGGGGGTAGTTTCCTACGAGCAGTACTTC.

This clone occurred a few times. The gene calls are TRBV5-6 and TRBJ2-5; TRBD1 matches at 7 bases. Trimming at V came to 6 bases and at J to 0 bases, leaving 14 bases not matched to a gene. CDR3 length: 17 amino acids. CDR1 and CDR2 from the germline V gene are SGHDT and YYEEEE. The CDR3 sequence is CASNLQGVGLYQETQYF. For the CDR3, the DNA is TGTGCCAGCAACCTGCAGGGGGTAGGACTGTACCAAGAGACCCAGTACTTC.

The chain uses TRBV30 and TRBJ1-5; possibly TRBD1 for D (6 bases). V was shortened by 0 bases and J by 3 bases, with 9 bases between the two germline ends. The CDR3 sequence is 14 residues long. Germline V gene data show CDR1 as GTSNPN and CDR2 as SVGIG (reference sequence). Here the CDR3 reads CAWSVGTLNQPQHF. The CDR3 DNA follows: TGTGCCTGGAGTGTTGGGACACTCAATCAGCCCCAGCATTTT. The complete variable domain, with remaining parts taken from reference TRBV30 and TRBJ1-5, reads SQTIHQWPATLVQPVGSPLSLECTVEGTSNPNLYWYRQAAGRGLQLLFYSVGIGQISSEVPQNLSASRPQDRQFILSSKKLLLSDSGFYLCAWSVGTLNQPQHFGDGTRLSIL.

The genes are TRBV30 and TRBJ1-1, with no clear D. The length of the CDR3 is 10 residues. The V gene lost 5 bases and the J gene lost 11 bases, with 12 bases spanning the gap. Germline CDR1 and CDR2: GTSNPN and SVGIG (reference sequence). CDR3 in amino acids: CAWVRSRAFF. The CDR3 DNA follows: TGTGCCTGGGTTAGGAGTCGGGCTTTCTTT.

J is TRBJ1-6 and V is TRBV14; D gene ambiguous. This CDR3 region has 12 residues. Trimming pared 1 base from V and 14 bases from J, leaving 9 bases between. The germline gives CDR1 SGHDN, CDR2 FVKESK. The CDR3 reads CASSQVRSALHF. Here the CDR3 DNA reads TGTGCCAGCAGCCAAGTGAGGTCTGCCCTCCACTTT. Together with reference TRBV14 and TRBJ1-6, the CDR3 gives the full variable domain: EAGVTQFPSHSVIEKGQTVTLRCDPISGHDNLYWYRRVMGKEIKFLLHFVKESKQDESGMPNNRFLAERTGGTYSTLKVQPAELEDSGVYFCASSQVRSALHFGNGTRLTVT.

The V gene is TRBV7-9, the J gene TRBJ1-4, with TRBD1 matching over 7 bases. The germline CDR1 and CDR2 sequences are SEHNR and FQNEAQ (reference sequence). V was clipped by 5 bases and J by 3 bases; unmatched bases: 6. The CDR3 runs 15 residues. The CDR3 DNA reads TGTGCCAGCAGCCTTCTGACAGGGCCTAATGAAAAACTGTTTTTT. Its translation is CASSLLTGPNEKLFF. The full variable domain, its missing parts supplied by reference TRBV7-9 and TRBJ1-4, is DTGVSQNPRHKITKRGQNVTFRCDPISEHNRLYWYRQTLGQGPEFLTYFQNEAQLEKSRLLSDRFSAERPKGSFSTLEIQRTEQGDSAMYLCASSLLTGPNEKLFFGSGTQLSVL.

This sequence joins TRBV6-5 and TRBJ1-1; D ambiguous. V was clipped by 7 bases and J by 8 bases, with 17 bases between them. Per the germline V gene, CDR1 is MNHEY and CDR2 is SVGAGI. CDR3 length: 13 amino acids. CDR3 sequence reads: CASTSGVPAEAFF. CDR3 DNA: TGTGCCAGCACCAGCGGGGTTCCAGCGGAAGCTTTCTTT.

The chain uses TRBV11-3 and TRBJ1-1; D uncertain. CDR1 SGHNT and CDR2 YENEEA come from the germline V gene. The CDR3 runs to 12 residues. The V and J ends lost 5 bases and 1 base respectively, with 5 bases between them. CDR3: CASSLTNTEAFF. The CDR3, as DNA: TGTGCCAGCAGCCTAACGAACACTGAAGCTTTCTTT.